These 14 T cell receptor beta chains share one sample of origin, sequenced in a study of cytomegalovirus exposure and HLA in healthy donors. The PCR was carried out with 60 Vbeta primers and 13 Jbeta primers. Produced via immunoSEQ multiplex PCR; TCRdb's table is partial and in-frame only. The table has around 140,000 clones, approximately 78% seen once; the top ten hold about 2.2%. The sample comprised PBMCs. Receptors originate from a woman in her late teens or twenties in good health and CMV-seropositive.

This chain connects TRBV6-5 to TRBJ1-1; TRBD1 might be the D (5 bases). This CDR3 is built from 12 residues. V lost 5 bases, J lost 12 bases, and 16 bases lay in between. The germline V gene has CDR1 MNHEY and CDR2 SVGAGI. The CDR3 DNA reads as TGTGCCAGCAGTGATGATTGGGGCAGGCCTTTCTTT. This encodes CASSDDWGRPFF.

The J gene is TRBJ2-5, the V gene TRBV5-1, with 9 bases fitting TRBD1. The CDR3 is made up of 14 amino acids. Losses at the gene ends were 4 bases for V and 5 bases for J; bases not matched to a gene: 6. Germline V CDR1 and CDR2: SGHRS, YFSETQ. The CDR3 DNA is TGCGCCAGCAGCCCTGGGACAGGGCGTGAGACCCAGTACTTC. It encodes CASSPGTGRETQYF.

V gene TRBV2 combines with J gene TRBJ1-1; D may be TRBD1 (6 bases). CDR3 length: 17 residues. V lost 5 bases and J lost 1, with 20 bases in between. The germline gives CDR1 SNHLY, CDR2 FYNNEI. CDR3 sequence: CASSPQGLSKTNTEAFF. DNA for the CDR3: TGTGCCAGCAGTCCACAGGGCTTGTCCAAAACGAACACTGAAGCTTTCTTT.

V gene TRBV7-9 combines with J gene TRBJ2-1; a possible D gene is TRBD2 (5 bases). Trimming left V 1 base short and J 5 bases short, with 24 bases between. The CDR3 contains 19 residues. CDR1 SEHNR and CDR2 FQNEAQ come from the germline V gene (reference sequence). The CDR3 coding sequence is TGTGCCAGCAGCTTAGACGGGTACAGCGGATTAGTGAGCCACAATGAGCAGTTCTTC. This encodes CASSLDGYSGLVSHNEQFF.

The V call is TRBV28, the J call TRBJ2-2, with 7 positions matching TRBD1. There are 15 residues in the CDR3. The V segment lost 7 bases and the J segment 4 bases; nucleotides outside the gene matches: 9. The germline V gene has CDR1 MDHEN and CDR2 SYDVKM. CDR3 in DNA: TGTGCCAGCACCTCGGACAGGCGAGTCACCGGGGAGCTGTTTTTT. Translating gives CASTSDRRVTGELFF.

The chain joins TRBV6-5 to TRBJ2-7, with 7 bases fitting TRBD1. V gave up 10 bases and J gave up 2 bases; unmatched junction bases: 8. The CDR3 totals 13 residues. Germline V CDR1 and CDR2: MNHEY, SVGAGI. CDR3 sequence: CATHRDSPYEQYF. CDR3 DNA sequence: TGTGCCACCCATAGGGACAGCCCCTACGAGCAGTACTTC.

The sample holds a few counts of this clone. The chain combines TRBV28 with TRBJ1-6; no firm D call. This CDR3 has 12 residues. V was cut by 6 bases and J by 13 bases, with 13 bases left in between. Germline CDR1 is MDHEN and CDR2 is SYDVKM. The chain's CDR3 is CASRILTSPLHF. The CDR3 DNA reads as TGTGCCAGCAGGATCCTGACATCTCCCCTCCACTTT.

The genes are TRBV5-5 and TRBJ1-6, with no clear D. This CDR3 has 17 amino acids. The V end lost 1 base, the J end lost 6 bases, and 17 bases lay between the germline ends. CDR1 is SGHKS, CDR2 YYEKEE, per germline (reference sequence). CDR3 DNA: TGTGCCAGCAGCTTGTCGTCTCGGGGAACACCTAATTCACCCCTCCACTTT. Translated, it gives CASSLSSRGTPNSPLHF.

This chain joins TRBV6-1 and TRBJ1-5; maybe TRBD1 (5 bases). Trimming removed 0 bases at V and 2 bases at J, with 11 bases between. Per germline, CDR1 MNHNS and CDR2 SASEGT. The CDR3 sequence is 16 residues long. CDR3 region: CASSEAQGFGNQPQHF. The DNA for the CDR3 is TGTGCCAGCAGTGAAGCTCAGGGATTTGGCAATCAGCCCCAGCATTTT.

The CDR3 DNA follows: TGTGCCAGCAGCCAAGATTCTGCCAGGAAGAGCTCCTATAATTCACCCCTCCACTTT. Translated, it gives CASSQDSARKSSYNSPLHF. The chain links TRBV4-2 to TRBJ1-6; no firm D call. Germline V gene data show CDR1 as LGHNA and CDR2 as YNFKEQ. V shed 0 bases and J shed 0 bases, with 15 bases lying between them. CDR3 size: 19 residues.

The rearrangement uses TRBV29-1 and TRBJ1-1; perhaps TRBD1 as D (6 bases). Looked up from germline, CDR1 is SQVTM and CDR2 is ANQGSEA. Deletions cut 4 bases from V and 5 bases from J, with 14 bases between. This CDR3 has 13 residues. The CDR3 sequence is CSVGAGVTTEAFF. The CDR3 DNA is TGCAGCGTTGGGGCAGGGGTGACGACTGAAGCTTTCTTT.

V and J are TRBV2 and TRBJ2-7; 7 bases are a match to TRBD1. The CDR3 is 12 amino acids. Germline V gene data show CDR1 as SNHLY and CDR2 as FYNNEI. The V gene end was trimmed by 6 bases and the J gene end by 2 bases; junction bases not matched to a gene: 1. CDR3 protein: CASRDRPYEQYF. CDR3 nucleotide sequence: TGTGCCAGCAGGGACAGGCCCTACGAGCAGTACTTC.

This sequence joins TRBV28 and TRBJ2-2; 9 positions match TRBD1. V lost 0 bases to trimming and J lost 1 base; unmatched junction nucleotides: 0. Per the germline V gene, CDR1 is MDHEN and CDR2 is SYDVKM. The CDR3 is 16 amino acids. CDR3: CASSLWGQGNTGELFF. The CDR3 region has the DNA TGTGCCAGCAGTTTATGGGGACAGGGGAACACCGGGGAGCTGTTTTTT.

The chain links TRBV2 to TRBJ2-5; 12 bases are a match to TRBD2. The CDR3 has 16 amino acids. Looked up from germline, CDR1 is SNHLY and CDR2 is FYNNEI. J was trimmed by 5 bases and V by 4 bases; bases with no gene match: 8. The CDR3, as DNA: TGTGCCAGCAGTGGGAGGACTAGCGGGACCCGGGAGACCCAGTACTTC. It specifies CASSGRTSGTRETQYF.